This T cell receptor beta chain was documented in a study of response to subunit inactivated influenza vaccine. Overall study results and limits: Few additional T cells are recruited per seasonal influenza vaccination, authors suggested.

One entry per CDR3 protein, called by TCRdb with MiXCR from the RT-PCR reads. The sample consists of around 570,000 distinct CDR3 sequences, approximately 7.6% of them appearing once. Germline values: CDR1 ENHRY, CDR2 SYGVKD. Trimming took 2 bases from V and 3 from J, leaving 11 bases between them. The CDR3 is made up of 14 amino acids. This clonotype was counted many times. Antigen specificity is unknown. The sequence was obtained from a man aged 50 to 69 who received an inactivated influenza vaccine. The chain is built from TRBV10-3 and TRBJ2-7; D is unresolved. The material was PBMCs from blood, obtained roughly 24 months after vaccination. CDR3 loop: CAISEALGNYEQYF. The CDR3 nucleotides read TGTGCCATCAGTGAGGCCCTCGGTAACTACGAGCAGTACTTC.